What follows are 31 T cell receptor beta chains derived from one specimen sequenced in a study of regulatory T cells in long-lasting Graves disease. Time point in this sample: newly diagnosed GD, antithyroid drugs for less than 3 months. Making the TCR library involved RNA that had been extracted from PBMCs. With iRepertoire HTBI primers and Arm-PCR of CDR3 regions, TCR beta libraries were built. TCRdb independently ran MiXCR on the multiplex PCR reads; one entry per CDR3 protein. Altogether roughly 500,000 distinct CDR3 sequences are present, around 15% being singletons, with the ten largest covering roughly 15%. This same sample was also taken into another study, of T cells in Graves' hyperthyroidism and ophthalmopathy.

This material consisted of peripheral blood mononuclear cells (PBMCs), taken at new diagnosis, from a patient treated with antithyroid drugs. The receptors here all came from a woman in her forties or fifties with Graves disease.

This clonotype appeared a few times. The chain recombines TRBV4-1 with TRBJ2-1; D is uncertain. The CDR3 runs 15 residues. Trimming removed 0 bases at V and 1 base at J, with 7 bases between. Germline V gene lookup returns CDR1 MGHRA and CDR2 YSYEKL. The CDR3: CASSQEGLSYNEQFF. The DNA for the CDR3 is TGCGCCAGCAGCCAAGAGGGTCTTTCCTACAATGAGCAGTTCTTC.

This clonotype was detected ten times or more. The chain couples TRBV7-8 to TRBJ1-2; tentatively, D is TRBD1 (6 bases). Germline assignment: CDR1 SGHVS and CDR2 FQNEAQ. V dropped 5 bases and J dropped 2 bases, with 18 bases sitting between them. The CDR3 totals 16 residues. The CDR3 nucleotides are TGTGCCAGCAGCAGACCCTCCGGGACAATAAACTATGGCTACACCTTC. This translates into CASSRPSGTINYGYTF.

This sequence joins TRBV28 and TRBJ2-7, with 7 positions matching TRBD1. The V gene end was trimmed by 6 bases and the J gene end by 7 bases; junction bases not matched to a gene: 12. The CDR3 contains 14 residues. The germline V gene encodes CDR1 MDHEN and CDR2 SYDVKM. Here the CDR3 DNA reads TGTGCCAGCAGCTATGGGCAGGGGGTGAGGGAGCAGTACTTC. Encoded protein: CASSYGQGVREQYF.

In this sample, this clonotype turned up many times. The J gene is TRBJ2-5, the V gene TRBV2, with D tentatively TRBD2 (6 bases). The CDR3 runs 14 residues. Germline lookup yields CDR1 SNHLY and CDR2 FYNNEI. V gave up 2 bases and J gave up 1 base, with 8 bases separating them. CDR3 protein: CASSERSGQETQYF. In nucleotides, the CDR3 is TGTGCCAGCAGTGAACGTAGCGGCCAAGAGACCCAGTACTTC.

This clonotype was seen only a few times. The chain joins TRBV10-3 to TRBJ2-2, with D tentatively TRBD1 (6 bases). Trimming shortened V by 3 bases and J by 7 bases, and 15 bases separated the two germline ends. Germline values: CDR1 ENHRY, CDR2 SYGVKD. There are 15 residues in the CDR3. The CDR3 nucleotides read TGTGCCATCAGTGAACATAGCCCAGGGGTCGGGGAGCTGTTTTTT. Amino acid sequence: CAISEHSPGVGELFF.

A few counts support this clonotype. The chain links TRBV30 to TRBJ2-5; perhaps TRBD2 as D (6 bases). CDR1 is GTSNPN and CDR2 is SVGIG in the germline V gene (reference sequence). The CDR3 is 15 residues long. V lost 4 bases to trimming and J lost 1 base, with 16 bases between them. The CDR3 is CAWTPRVGGQETQYF. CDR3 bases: TGTGCCTGGACACCACGGGTCGGGGGCCAAGAGACCCAGTACTTC.

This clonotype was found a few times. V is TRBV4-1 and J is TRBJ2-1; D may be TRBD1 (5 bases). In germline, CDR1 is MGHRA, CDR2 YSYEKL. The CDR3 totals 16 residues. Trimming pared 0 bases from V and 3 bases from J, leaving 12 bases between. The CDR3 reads CASSQDPVQGYNEQFF. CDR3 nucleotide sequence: TGCGCCAGCAGCCAAGATCCCGTGCAGGGCTACAATGAGCAGTTCTTC.

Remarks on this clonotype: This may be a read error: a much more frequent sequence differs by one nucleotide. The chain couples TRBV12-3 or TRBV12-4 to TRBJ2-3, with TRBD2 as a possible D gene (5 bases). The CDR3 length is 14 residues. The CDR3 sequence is CASSQASSTNTQYF. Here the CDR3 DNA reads TGTGCCAGCAGCCAGGCTTCTAGCACAAATACGCAGTATTTT.

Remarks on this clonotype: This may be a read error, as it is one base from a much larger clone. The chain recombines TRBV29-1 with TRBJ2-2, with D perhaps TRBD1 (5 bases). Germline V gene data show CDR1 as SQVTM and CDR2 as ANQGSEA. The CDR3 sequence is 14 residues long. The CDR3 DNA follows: TGCAGCGGGAACAATGGGGCGGACACCCGGGAGCTGTTTTTT. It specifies CSGNNGADTRELFF.

The CDR3 DNA is TGTGCCAGCTCACCGAATCGGTTACAGGGTTCCTACAATGAGCAGTTCTTC. The encoded protein is CASSPNRLQGSYNEQFF. The J gene is TRBJ2-1, the V gene TRBV18; D is possibly TRBD1 (6 bases). This CDR3 is built from 17 residues. Trimming pared 3 bases from V and 1 base from J, leaving 16 bases between. CDR1 is KGHSH and CDR2 is LQKENI in the germline V gene.

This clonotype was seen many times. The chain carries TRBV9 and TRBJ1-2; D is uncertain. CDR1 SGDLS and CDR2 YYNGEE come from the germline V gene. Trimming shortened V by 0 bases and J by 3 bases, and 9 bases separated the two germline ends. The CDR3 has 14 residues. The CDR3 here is CASSVGLLDYGYTF. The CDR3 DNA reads TGTGCCAGCAGCGTAGGGTTGTTGGACTATGGCTACACCTTC.

The CDR3 sequence is CASSPATNYEQYF. In DNA, the CDR3 is TGTGCCAGCAGCCCGGCGACAAACTACGAGCAGTACTTC. This rearrangement joins TRBV5-5 to TRBJ2-7; D unresolved. The V end was cut by 4 bases, the J end by 3 bases, with 11 bases between. The germline V gene has CDR1 SGHKS and CDR2 YYEKEE (reference sequence). The CDR3 consists of 13 residues.

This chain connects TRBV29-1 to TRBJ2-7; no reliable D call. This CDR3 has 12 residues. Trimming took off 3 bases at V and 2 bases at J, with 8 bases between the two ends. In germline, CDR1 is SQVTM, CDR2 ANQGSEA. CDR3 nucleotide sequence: TGCAGCGTTGAGCACGGTGCCTACGAGCAGTACTTC. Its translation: CSVEHGAYEQYF.

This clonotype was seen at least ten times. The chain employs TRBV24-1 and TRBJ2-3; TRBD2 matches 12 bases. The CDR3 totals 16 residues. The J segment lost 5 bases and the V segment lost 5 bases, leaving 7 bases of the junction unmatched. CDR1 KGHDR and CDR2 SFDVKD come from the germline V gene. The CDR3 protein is CATSVPSGRARDTQYF. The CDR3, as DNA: TGTGCCACCAGTGTTCCTAGCGGGAGGGCCAGAGATACGCAGTATTTT.

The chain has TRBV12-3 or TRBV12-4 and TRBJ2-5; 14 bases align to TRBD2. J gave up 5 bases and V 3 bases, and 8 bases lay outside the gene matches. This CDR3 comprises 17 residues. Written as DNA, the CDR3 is TGTGCCAGCAGTTTTGGACTAGCGGGGGGTTGGGGGGAGACCCAGTACTTC. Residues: CASSFGLAGGWGETQYF.

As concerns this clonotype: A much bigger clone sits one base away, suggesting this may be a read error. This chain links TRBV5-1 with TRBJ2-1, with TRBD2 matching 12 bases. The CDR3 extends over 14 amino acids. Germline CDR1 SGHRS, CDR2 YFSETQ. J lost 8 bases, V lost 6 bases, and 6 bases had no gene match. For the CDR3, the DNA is TGCGCCAGCAAAACGACTAGCGGGAGCTATGAGCAGTTCTTC. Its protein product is CASKTTSGSYEQFF.

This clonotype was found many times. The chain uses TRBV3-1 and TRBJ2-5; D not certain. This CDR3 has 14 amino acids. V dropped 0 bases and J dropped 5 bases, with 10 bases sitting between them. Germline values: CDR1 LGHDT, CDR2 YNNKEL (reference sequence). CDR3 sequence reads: CASSQDAFSETQYF. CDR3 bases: TGTGCCAGCAGCCAAGATGCCTTTTCGGAGACCCAGTACTTC.

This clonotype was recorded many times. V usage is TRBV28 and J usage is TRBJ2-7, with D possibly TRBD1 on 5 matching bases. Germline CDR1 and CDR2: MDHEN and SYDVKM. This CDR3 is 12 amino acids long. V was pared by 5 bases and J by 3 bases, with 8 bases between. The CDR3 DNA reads TGTGCCAGCAGTGAAAGGGGCTACGAGCAGTACTTC. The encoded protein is CASSERGYEQYF.

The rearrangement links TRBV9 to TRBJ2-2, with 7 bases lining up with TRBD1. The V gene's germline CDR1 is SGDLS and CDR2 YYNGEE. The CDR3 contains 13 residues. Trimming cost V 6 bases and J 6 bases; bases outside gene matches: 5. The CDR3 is CASKKGTAGELFF. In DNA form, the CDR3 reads TGTGCCAGCAAAAAAGGGACAGCCGGGGAGCTGTTTTTT.

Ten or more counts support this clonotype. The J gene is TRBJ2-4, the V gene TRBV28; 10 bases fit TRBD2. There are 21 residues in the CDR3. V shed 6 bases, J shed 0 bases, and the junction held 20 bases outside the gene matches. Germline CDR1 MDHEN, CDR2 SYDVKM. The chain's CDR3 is CASSSSPLSGRGGLAKNIQYF. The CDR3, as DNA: TGTGCCAGCAGCTCATCACCCCTCAGCGGGAGGGGGGGTCTAGCCAAAAACATTCAGTACTTC.

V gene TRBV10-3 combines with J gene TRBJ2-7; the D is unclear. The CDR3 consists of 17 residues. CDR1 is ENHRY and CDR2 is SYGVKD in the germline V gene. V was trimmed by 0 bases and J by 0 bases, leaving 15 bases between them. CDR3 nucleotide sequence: TGTGCCATCAGTGAGTCGAAGCAAGGCCCAAGCTCCTACGAGCAGTACTTC. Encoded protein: CAISESKQGPSSYEQYF.

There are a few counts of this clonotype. In DNA, the CDR3 is TGTGCCAGCAGTGTTGACTATAACCAAAACATTCAGTACTTC. It is translated as CASSVDYNQNIQYF. V usage is TRBV27 and J usage is TRBJ2-4; TRBD2 might be the D (5 bases). This CDR3 is built from 14 residues. Trimming took 5 bases from V and 5 from J, leaving 13 bases between them. Germline-derived CDR1 and CDR2 are MNHEY and SMNVEV (reference sequence).

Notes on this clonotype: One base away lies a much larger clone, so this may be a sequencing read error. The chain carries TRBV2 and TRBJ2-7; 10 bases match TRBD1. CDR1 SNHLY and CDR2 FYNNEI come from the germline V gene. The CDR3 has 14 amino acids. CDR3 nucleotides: TGTGCCGGCAGGGACAGGGGCGGCTCCTACGAGCAGTACTTC. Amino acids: CAGRDRGGSYEQYF.

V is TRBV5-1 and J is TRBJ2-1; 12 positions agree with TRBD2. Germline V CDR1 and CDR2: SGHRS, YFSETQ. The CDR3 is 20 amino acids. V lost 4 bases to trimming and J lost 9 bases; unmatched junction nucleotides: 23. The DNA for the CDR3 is TGCGCCAGCAGCCAACGACCAACTAGCGGGAGGTTTCCATACATTAGTGAGCAGTTCTTC. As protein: CASSQRPTSGRFPYISEQFF.

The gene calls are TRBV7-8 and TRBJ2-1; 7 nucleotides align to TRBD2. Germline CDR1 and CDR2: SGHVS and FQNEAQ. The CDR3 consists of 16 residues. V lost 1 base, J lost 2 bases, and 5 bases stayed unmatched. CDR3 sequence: CASSLGDAGAYNEQFF. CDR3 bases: TGTGCCAGCAGCTTAGGCGACGCGGGAGCCTACAATGAGCAGTTCTTC.

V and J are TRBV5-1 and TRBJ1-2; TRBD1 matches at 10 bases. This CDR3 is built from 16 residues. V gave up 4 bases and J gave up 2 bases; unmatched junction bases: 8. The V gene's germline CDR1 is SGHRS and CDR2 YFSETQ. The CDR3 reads CASSIPGQGLNYGYTF. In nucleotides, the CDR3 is TGCGCCAGCAGCATCCCGGGACAGGGGTTAAACTATGGCTACACCTTC.

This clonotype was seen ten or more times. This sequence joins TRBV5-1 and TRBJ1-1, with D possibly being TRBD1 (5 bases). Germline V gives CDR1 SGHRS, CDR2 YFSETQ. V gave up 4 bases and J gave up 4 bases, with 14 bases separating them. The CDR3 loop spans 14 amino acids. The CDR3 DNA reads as TGCGCCAGCAGCCCAGGGCGGGGGGGCACTGAAGCTTTCTTT. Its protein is CASSPGRGGTEAFF.

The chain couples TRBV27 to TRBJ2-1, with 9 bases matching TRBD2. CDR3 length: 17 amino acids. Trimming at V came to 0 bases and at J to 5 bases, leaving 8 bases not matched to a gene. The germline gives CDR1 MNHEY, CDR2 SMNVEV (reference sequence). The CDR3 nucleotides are TGTGCCAGCAGTTTATCCACCAGCGGGAGGCCTCACAATGAGCAGTTCTTC. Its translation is CASSLSTSGRPHNEQFF.

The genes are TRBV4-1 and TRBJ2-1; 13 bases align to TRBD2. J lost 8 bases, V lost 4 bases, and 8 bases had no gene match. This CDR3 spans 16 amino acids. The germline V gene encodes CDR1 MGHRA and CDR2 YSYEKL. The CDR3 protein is CASSRGLAGDKDEQFF. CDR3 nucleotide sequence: TGCGCCAGCAGCCGCGGACTAGCGGGAGATAAGGATGAGCAGTTCTTC.

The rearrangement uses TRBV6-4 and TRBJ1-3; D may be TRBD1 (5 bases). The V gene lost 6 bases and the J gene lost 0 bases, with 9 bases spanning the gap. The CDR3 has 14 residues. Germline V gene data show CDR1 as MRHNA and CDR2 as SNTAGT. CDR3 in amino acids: CASRPTASGNTIYF. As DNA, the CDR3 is TGTGCCAGCAGACCGACAGCCTCTGGAAACACCATATATTTT.

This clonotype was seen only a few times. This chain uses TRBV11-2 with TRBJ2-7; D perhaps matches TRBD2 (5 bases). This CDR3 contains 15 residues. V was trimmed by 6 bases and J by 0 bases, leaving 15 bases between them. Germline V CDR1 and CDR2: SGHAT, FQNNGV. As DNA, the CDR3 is TGTGCCAGCAGGGCCACCCAGCGGAGCTCCTACGAGCAGTACTTC. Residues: CASRATQRSSYEQYF. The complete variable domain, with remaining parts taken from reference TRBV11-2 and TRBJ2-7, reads EAGVAQSPRYKIIEKRQSVAFWCNPISGHATLYWYQQILGQGPKLLIQFQNNGVVDDSQLPKDRFSAERLKGVDSTLKIQPAKLEDSAVYLCASRATQRSSYEQYFGPGTRLTVT.